This entry lists 27 T cell receptor beta chains sequenced from one sample in a study of T cells of healthy individuals. TCRdb itself ran the 5' RACE reads through MiXCR, one entry per CDR3 protein. Of about 100,000 distinct CDR3 sequences listed, around 17% are singletons. These TCRs come from a human donor in good health.

The chain recombines TRBV3-1 with TRBJ2-4, with D possibly TRBD1 on 6 matching bases. The V end was cut by 2 bases, the J end by 0 bases, with 8 bases between. There are 15 residues in the CDR3. Germline-derived CDR1 and CDR2 are LGHDT and YNNKEL (reference sequence). The DNA of the CDR3 is TGTGCCAGCAGCCAAACAGGGATAGCCAAAAACATTCAGTACTTC. This gives the protein CASSQTGIAKNIQYF.

The sample holds many counts of this clonotype. The V gene is TRBV28, the J gene TRBJ1-6; TRBD1 matches at 9 bases. The J segment lost 0 bases and the V segment lost 6 bases, leaving 9 bases of the junction unmatched. The CDR3 has 18 amino acids. CDR1 MDHEN and CDR2 SYDVKM come from the germline V gene. CDR3 in amino acids: CASRPSGTGSSYNSPLHF. The DNA for the CDR3 is TGTGCCAGCAGACCATCCGGGACAGGGAGCTCCTATAATTCACCCCTCCACTTT.

This chain connects TRBV28 to TRBJ2-3; D gene uncertain. The CDR3 covers 14 residues. The germline V and J ends were trimmed by 5 bases and 4 bases, with 13 bases remaining between them. Germline values: CDR1 MDHEN, CDR2 SYDVKM. CDR3 sequence: CASSATPASDTQYF. The CDR3 coding sequence is TGTGCCAGCAGTGCTACACCGGCATCAGATACGCAGTATTTT.

This clonotype occurred many times. V usage is TRBV20-1 and J usage is TRBJ2-6; D gene unclear. V shed 7 bases and J shed 0 bases, with 13 bases lying between them. Germline V gene sequence: CDR1 DFQATT, CDR2 SNEGSKA (reference sequence). CDR3 length: 15 amino acids. Here the CDR3 DNA reads TGCAGTGTCAGAAGCCTGTTCTCTGGGGCCAACGTCCTGACTTTC. It codes for CSVRSLFSGANVLTF.

The table lists this clonotype with many counts. J is TRBJ2-5 and V is TRBV20-1; 11 bases fit TRBD2. V trimming: 0 bases; J trimming: 5 bases; junction bases outside the gene matches: 11. The CDR3 sequence is 17 residues long. Germline values: CDR1 DFQATT, CDR2 SNEGSKA (reference sequence). As DNA, the CDR3 is TGCAGTGCTAGAGATGCCCTAGCGGGAGGAAGGGGGGAGACCCAGTACTTC. This gives the protein CSARDALAGGRGETQYF.

This clonotype was recorded a few times. The chain is built from TRBV27 and TRBJ2-7; D possibly corresponds to TRBD1 (5 bases). The V end was cut by 6 bases, the J end by 1 base, with 16 bases between. Germline assignment: CDR1 MNHEY and CDR2 SMNVEV (reference sequence). The length of the CDR3 is 15 residues. The CDR3: CASSGLTALSYEQYF. The CDR3 DNA follows: TGTGCCAGCAGCGGGTTGACAGCCCTTTCCTACGAGCAGTACTTC.

The sample holds a few counts of this clonotype. This rearrangement joins TRBV7-2 to TRBJ1-6; D is unresolved. With 2 bases removed from V and 14 bases from J, the gap between germline ends came to 16 bases. CDR3 size: 14 residues. The germline V gene has CDR1 SGHTA and CDR2 FQGNSA. CDR3 sequence (DNA): TGTGCCAGCAGCTTAAGGCAGGTGATGGGATCCCTCCACTTT. It specifies CASSLRQVMGSLHF.

CDR3 nucleotides: TGTGCCAGCAGTTACCCAGCGGGGGGGGGCACAGATACGCAGTATTTT. It encodes CASSYPAGGGTDTQYF. The chain couples TRBV6-2 or TRBV6-3 to TRBJ2-3; 10 bases are a match to TRBD2. CDR1 is MNHEY, CDR2 SVGEGT, per germline. This CDR3 is 16 amino acids long. V shed 2 bases, J shed 1 base, and the junction held 3 bases outside the gene matches.

This sequence joins TRBV5-1 and TRBJ2-7; 9 nucleotides line up with TRBD1. The V gene end was trimmed by 0 bases and the J gene end by 4 bases; junction bases not matched to a gene: 5. CDR3 length: 15 residues. Germline-derived CDR1 and CDR2 are SGHRS and YFSETQ. The CDR3 is CASSLVPGQGYEQYF. CDR3 coding DNA: TGCGCCAGCAGCTTGGTACCGGGACAGGGTTACGAGCAGTACTTC.

This clonotype was detected a few times. DNA of the CDR3: TGTGCCAGCAGCTCCAACCGGGACTTTACCTACAATGAGCAGTTCTTC. Amino acid sequence: CASSSNRDFTYNEQFF. The chain uses TRBV7-2 and TRBJ2-1; tentatively, D is TRBD2 (6 bases). The CDR3 sequence is 16 residues long. The germline V gene encodes CDR1 SGHTA and CDR2 FQGNSA. With 4 bases removed from V and 2 bases from J, the gap between germline ends came to 15 bases.

V is TRBV30 and J is TRBJ2-5; 7 nucleotides match TRBD1. The CDR3 is 14 residues long. Trimming removed 5 bases from V and 5 bases from J; junction bases left unmatched: 11. From germline, CDR1 is GTSNPN and CDR2 SVGIG (reference sequence). This CDR3 reads CAWSLGGGMETQYF. For the CDR3, the DNA is TGTGCCTGGTCTCTAGGGGGCGGAATGGAGACCCAGTACTTC.

In this sample, this clonotype turned up a few times. The chain carries TRBV29-1 and TRBJ2-3; D possibly corresponds to TRBD2 (5 bases). Trimming removed 3 bases at V and 6 bases at J, with 10 bases between. CDR3 size: 12 residues. CDR1 and CDR2 (germline): SQVTM, ANQGSEA. This CDR3 reads CSVDLGKDTQYF. The CDR3 DNA follows: TGCAGCGTTGATCTCGGGAAGGATACGCAGTATTTT.

CDR3 sequence: CASSLAASSSYGYTF. The DNA for the CDR3 is TGTGCCAGCAGTTTGGCAGCTTCATCCTCCTATGGCTACACCTTC. This chain joins TRBV27 and TRBJ1-2; D is unresolved. The germline V gene has CDR1 MNHEY and CDR2 SMNVEV (reference sequence). The CDR3 loop spans 15 amino acids. V lost 3 bases and J 4 bases, leaving 15 bases between the germline ends.

V is TRBV4-3 and J is TRBJ2-6; the D gene could be TRBD1 or TRBD2 (5 bases each). The germline V gene encodes CDR1 LGHNA and CDR2 YSLEER. The CDR3 is 17 residues long. Trimming left V 0 bases short and J 0 bases short, with 9 bases between. DNA of the CDR3: TGCGCCAGCAGCCAAGAGGGGGTTTACTCTGGGGCCAACGTCCTGACTTTC. Translated: CASSQEGVYSGANVLTF.

This clonotype was seen ten or more times. V usage is TRBV12-3 or TRBV12-4 and J usage is TRBJ2-3; TRBD1 matches at 11 bases. J lost 3 bases, V lost 1 base, and 9 bases had no gene match. This CDR3 comprises 18 residues. CDR3 DNA: TGTGCCAGCAGTTTAGTTGGACAGGGGGCTCCCTGGACAGATACGCAGTATTTT. This gives the protein CASSLVGQGAPWTDTQYF.

The chain recombines TRBV20-1 with TRBJ1-6; weak D call: TRBD1 (5 bases). Trimming left V 1 base short and J 9 bases short, with 16 bases between. The CDR3 is made up of 15 amino acids. Germline-derived CDR1 and CDR2 are DFQATT and SNEGSKA (reference sequence). The CDR3 spells CSARAGGVRTSPLHF. DNA of the CDR3: TGCAGTGCTAGAGCGGGGGGGGTCCGTACTTCACCCCTCCACTTT.

By frequency in the sample, this clonotype is medium-sized (0.01 to 0.1%). The chain combines TRBV7-2 with TRBJ2-1, with a tentative D call TRBD1 (6 bases). V lost 5 bases and J lost 6, with 17 bases in between. Germline CDR1 and CDR2: SGHTA and FQGNSA. The CDR3 consists of 15 residues. CDR3 protein: CASSPVQGFLNEQFF. DNA for the CDR3: TGTGCCAGCAGCCCCGTGCAGGGGTTCCTCAATGAGCAGTTCTTC.

In this sample, this clonotype turned up a few times. The chain recombines TRBV13 with TRBJ2-3, with 7 bases lining up with TRBD2. This CDR3 has 14 amino acids. Looked up from germline, CDR1 is PRHDT and CDR2 is FYEKMQ (reference sequence). The trim removed 1 base at V and 5 bases at J, leaving 3 bases unmatched. CDR3 sequence: CASSLDSSGDTQYF. For the CDR3, the DNA is TGTGCCAGCAGCTTAGATTCTAGCGGAGATACGCAGTATTTT.

V usage is TRBV7-9 and J usage is TRBJ1-1; TRBD1 aligns across 8 bases. Trimming at V came to 5 bases and at J to 5 bases, leaving 7 bases not matched to a gene. The CDR3 sequence is 14 residues long. CDR1 is SEHNR, CDR2 FQNEAQ, per germline (reference sequence). CDR3 nucleotide sequence: TGTGCCAGCAGCGATAGACAGGGGAGGACTGAAGCTTTCTTT. Translation gives CASSDRQGRTEAFF.

In its sample, this clonotype was seen many times. The chain carries TRBV29-1 and TRBJ2-1, with 8 nucleotides matching TRBD1. The CDR3 consists of 13 residues. After removal of 8 bases from V and 5 bases from J, the junction contained 8 bases not matched to a gene. CDR1 is SQVTM, CDR2 ANQGSEA, per germline. The CDR3 region has the DNA TGCAGCTCTGACAGGGGAGGAGACAATGAGCAGTTCTTC. Its translation: CSSDRGGDNEQFF.

This clonotype appeared a few times. The J gene is TRBJ2-1, the V gene TRBV9; 8 bases are a match to TRBD2. The ends lost 3 bases at V and 9 bases at J; junction bases unmatched: 5. Germline CDR1 is SGDLS and CDR2 is YYNGEE. This CDR3 is built from 13 residues. The CDR3 reads CASSAAGVGEQFF. The CDR3 DNA follows: TGTGCCAGCAGCGCAGCGGGAGTTGGTGAGCAGTTCTTC.

The chain carries TRBV12-3 or TRBV12-4 and TRBJ2-7, with 7 bases lining up with TRBD1. The CDR3 is 13 amino acids. J gave up 9 bases and V 6 bases, and 11 bases lay outside the gene matches. CDR3 residues: CASRPGTEGAQYF. CDR3 DNA sequence: TGTGCCAGCAGACCCGGGACAGAGGGCGCGCAGTACTTC.

This clonotype has ten or more counts. V gene TRBV20-1 combines with J gene TRBJ1-5; D uncertain. Germline loops: CDR1 DFQATT, CDR2 SNEGSKA (reference sequence). The CDR3 is 12 amino acids. V was pared by 3 bases and J by 7 bases, with 10 bases between. CDR3 sequence (DNA): TGCAGTGCTAGCGGAGGTTTGCAGCCCCAGCATTTT. It encodes CSASGGLQPQHF.

This clonotype was counted ten times or more. The chain uses TRBV18 and TRBJ2-5; D call uncertain. The CDR3 sequence is 13 residues long. Germline V gene sequence: CDR1 KGHSH, CDR2 LQKENI. V was trimmed by 4 bases and J by 4 bases, leaving 10 bases between them. CDR3 bases: TGTGCCAGCTCACAGGTGGGCCTAGAGACCCAGTACTTC. Encoded protein: CASSQVGLETQYF.

V is TRBV5-1 and J is TRBJ1-1; no definite D call. The CDR3 sequence is 11 residues long. Germline V CDR1 and CDR2: SGHRS, YFSETQ. Between the trimmed V and J ends, which lost 0 bases and 11 bases, there was a span of 8 bases. The CDR3 spells CASSLDGEAFF. The CDR3 DNA reads as TGCGCCAGCAGCTTGGACGGGGAGGCTTTCTTT.

This clonotype was seen ten or more times. J is TRBJ2-6 and V is TRBV6-5; D is uncertain. Trimming took off 4 bases at V and 4 bases at J, with 5 bases between the two ends. Germline V gene data show CDR1 as MNHEY and CDR2 as SVGAGI. The CDR3 consists of 13 residues. CDR3 in amino acids: CASSFSGANVLTF. CDR3 DNA: TGTGCCAGCAGTTTTTCCGGGGCCAACGTCCTGACTTTC.

The chain employs TRBV19 and TRBJ1-1; D is unclear. This CDR3 contains 14 residues. V dropped 9 bases and J dropped 5 bases, with 19 bases sitting between them. Per the germline V gene, CDR1 is LNHDA and CDR2 is SQIVND (reference sequence). The CDR3 region is CASALQGRETEAFF. The CDR3 DNA reads TGTGCCAGCGCATTGCAAGGAAGGGAGACTGAAGCTTTCTTT.